Listed below are T cell receptor beta chains from one sample, sequenced in a study of identical twins. TCRdb independently ran MiXCR on the 5' RACE reads; one entry per CDR3 protein. The sample consists of about 570,000 distinct CDR3 sequences, approximately 10% of them appearing once. These same records also appear under a second study, on yellow fever vaccine responses in identical twins.

Sample: PBMCs. The receptors were sampled from a young woman in good health. Each CDR3 is given with its conserved first and last residue. A D gene is named only where the DNA matches it firmly. Clone size is given for some rows only: seen once, a few or many times, or a class if the clone is expanded.

D gene,J gene,V gene,clone size,CDR3 protein,CDR3 DNA
TRBD1,TRBJ1-6,TRBV7-2,many,CASSLNRDRIVPPLHF,TGTGCCAGCAGCTTGAATCGGGACAGGATAGTCCCACCCCTCCACTTT
.,TRBJ1-5,TRBV20-1,many,CSAIQLTGYSNQPQHF,TGCAGTGCCATTCAACTGACAGGATATAGCAATCAGCCCCAGCATTTT
TRBD2,TRBJ2-1,TRBV29-1,many,CSVESETSTYNEQFF,TGCAGCGTTGAATCGGAGACTAGCACTTACAATGAGCAGTTCTTC
.,TRBJ2-3,TRBV7-2,many,CASSYPFDTQYF,TGTGCCAGCAGCTACCCCTTCGATACGCAGTATTTT
TRBD2,TRBJ2-1,TRBV10-3,few,CAISESTSGRGTYNEQFF,TGTGCCATCAGTGAGTCGACTAGCGGGAGGGGTACCTACAATGAGCAGTTCTTC
TRBD2,TRBJ2-2,TRBV11-1,.,CASSASGAVVLAGELFF,TGTGCCAGCAGCGCTAGCGGGGCAGTAGTGTTGGCCGGGGAGCTGTTTTTT
.,TRBJ2-6,TRBV6-2/TRBV6-3,.,CASSPPPKGGPSGANVLTF,TGTGCCAGCAGTCCCCCCCCTAAGGGGGGCCCCTCTGGGGCCAACGTCCTGACTTTC
TRBD1,TRBJ1-5,TRBV6-5,many,CASSYSDREGQPQHF,TGTGCCAGCAGTTACTCGGACAGGGAGGGTCAGCCCCAGCATTTT
.,TRBJ2-3,TRBV4-3,many,CASSQGWGPDTQYF,TGCGCCAGCAGCCAAGGGTGGGGTCCAGATACGCAGTATTTT
TRBD2,TRBJ2-3,TRBV29-1,.,CSVEPSGSRTDTQYF,TGCAGCGTTGAACCTAGCGGGAGCCGCACAGATACGCAGTATTTT
TRBD2,TRBJ2-1,TRBV4-3,many,CASSRELAGGYNEQFF,TGCGCCAGCAGCCGGGAACTAGCGGGAGGCTACAATGAGCAGTTCTTC
TRBD2,TRBJ2-7,TRBV5-1,.,CASSLSSGYREAAPQSSYEQYF,TGCGCCAGCAGCTTGTCGAGCGGGTATCGGGAGGCCGCCCCGCAAAGCTCCTACGAGCAGTACTTC
.,TRBJ2-7,TRBV29-1,many,CSVLFGVEQYF,TGCAGCGTACTATTCGGGGTCGAGCAGTACTTC
TRBD1,TRBJ2-7,TRBV12-3/TRBV12-4,.,CASSLGQGEYF,TGTGCCAGCAGTCTAGGACAGGGGGAGTACTTC
TRBD1,TRBJ2-3,TRBV5-5,few,CASSPGQGIKADTQYF,TGTGCCAGCAGCCCCGGACAGGGGATAAAAGCAGATACGCAGTATTTT
.,TRBJ2-3,TRBV11-3,.,CASSPFWDTPSGTDTQYF,TGTGCCAGCAGCCCCTTTTGGGACACGCCATCCGGCACAGATACGCAGTATTTT
.,TRBJ2-6,TRBV5-1,few,CASSLVAEGANVLTF,TGCGCTAGCAGCTTGGTGGCAGAGGGGGCCAACGTCCTGACTTTC
.,TRBJ2-7,TRBV3-1,few,CASSRALNHEQYF,TGTGCCAGCAGCCGGGCCCTGAACCACGAGCAGTACTTC
TRBD1,TRBJ2-2,TRBV6-1,many,CASGDRGILFGTGELFF,TGTGCCAGCGGGGACAGGGGGATCTTGTTTGGCACCGGGGAGCTGTTTTTT
.,TRBJ2-7,TRBV5-1,few,CASTRGNSYEQYF,TGCGCCAGCACCCGCGGGAACTCCTACGAGCAGTACTTC
.,TRBJ1-2,TRBV27,few,CASSLYSRGNYGYTF,TGTGCCAGCAGTTTATATTCGAGGGGCAACTATGGCTACACCTTC
.,TRBJ2-3,TRBV5-5,many,CASSPLRTDTDTQYF,TGTGCCAGCAGCCCCCTCCGGACAGACACAGATACGCAGTATTTT
.,TRBJ1-4,TRBV27,many,CASSLYATNEKLFF,TGTGCCAGCAGCCTATATGCAACTAATGAAAAACTGTTTTTT
TRBD2,TRBJ2-3,TRBV6-2/TRBV6-3,few,CASSTPGTSGTSTDTQYF,TGTGCCAGCAGTACTCCCGGGACTAGCGGAACTAGCACAGATACGCAGTATTTT
.,TRBJ1-2,TRBV5-1,few,CASSLDLGTANGYTF,TGCGCCAGCAGCTTGGATCTGGGAACGGCGAATGGCTACACCTTC
.,TRBJ1-6,TRBV27,few,CASSLKASSYNSPLHF,TGTGCCAGCAGTTTAAAGGCGAGCTCCTATAATTCACCCCTCCACTTT
.,TRBJ2-6,TRBV15,few,CATSGKTFSGANVLTF,TGTGCCACCAGCGGTAAGACTTTCTCTGGGGCCAACGTCCTGACTTTC
TRBD1,TRBJ1-1,TRBV27,few,CASSPRGQLISGMNTEAFF,TGTGCCAGCAGCCCTCGGGGACAGCTGATTAGTGGCATGAACACTGAAGCTTTCTTT